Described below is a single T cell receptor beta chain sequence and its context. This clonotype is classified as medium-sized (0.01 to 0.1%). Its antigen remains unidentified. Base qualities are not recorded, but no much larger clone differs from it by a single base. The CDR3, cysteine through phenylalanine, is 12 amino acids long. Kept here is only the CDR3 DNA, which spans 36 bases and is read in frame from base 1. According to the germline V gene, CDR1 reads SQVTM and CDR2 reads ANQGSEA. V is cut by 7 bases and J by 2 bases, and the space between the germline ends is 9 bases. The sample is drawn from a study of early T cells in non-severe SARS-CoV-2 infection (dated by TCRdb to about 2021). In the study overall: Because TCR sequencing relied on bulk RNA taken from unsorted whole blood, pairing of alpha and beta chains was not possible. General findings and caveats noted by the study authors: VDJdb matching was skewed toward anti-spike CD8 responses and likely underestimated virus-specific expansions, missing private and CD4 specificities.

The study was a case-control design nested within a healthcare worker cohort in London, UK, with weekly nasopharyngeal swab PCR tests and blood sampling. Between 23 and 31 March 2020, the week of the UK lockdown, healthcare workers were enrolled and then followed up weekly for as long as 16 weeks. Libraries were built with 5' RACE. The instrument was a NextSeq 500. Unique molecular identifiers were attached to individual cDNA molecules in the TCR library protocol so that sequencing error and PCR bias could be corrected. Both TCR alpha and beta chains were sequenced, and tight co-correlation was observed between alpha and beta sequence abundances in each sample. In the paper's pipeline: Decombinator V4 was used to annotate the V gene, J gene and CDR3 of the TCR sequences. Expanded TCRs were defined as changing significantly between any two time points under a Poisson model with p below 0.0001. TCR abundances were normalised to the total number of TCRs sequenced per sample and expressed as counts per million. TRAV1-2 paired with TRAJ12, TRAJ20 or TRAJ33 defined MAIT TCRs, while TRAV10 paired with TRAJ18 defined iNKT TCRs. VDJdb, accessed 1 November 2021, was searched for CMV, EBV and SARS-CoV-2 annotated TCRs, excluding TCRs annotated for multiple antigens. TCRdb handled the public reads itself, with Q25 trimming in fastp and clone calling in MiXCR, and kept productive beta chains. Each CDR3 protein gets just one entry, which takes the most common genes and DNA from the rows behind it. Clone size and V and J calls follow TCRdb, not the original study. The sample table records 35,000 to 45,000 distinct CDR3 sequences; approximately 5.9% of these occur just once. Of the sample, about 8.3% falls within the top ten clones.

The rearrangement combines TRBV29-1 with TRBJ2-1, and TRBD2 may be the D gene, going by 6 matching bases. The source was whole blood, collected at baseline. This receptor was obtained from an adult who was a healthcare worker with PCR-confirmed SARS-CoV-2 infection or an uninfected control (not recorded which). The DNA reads TGCAGCGCTGGGACTGCCTACAATGAGCAGTTCTTC. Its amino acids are CSAGTAYNEQFF.